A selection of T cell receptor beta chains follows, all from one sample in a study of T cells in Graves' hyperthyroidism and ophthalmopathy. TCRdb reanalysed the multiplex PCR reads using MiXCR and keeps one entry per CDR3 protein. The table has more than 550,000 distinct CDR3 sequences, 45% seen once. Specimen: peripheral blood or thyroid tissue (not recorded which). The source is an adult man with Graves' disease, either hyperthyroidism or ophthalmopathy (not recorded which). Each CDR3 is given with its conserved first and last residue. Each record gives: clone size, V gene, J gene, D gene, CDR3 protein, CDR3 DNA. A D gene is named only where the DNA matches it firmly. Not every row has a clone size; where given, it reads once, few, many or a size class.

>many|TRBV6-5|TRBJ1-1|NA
CASRAGQSGTEAFF
TGTGCCAGCAGAGCAGGACAGTCCGGAACTGAAGCTTTCTTT
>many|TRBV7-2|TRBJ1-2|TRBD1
CASSLDRDRNVYGYTF
TGTGCCAGCAGCCTCGACAGGGACCGCAATGTCTATGGCTACACCTTC
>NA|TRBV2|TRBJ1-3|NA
CASLEGGSGNTIYF
TGTGCCAGCTTAGAGGGAGGCTCTGGAAACACCATATATTTT
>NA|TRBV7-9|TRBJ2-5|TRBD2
CASSLRGAGGQETQYF
TGTGCCAGCAGCCTCCGGGGGGCGGGGGGCCAAGAGACCCAGTACTTC
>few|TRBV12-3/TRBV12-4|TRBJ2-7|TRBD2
CASTVTGTSFHEQYF
TGTGCCAGCACCGTGACCGGGACTAGCTTCCACGAGCAGTACTTC
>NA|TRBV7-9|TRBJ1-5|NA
CASSPTGDGGPQHF
TGTGCCAGCAGCCCAACCGGGGACGGTGGGCCCCAGCATTTT
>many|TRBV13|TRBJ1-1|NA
CASSRERTEAFF
TGTGCCAGCAGCCGGGAGCGAACTGAAGCTTTCTTT
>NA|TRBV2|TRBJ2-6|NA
CASSAQGANVLTF
TGTGCCAGCAGCGCACAGGGGGCCAACGTCCTGACTTTC
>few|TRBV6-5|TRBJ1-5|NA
CASQGRATQPQHF
TGTGCCAGCCAAGGGCGCGCGACTCAGCCCCAGCATTTT
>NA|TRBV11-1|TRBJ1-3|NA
CASAKGGRGNTIYF
TGTGCCAGCGCCAAAGGGGGTCGGGGAAACACCATATATTTT
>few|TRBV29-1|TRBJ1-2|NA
CSVAVAGGGFGGYTF
TGCAGCGTGGCCGTTGCGGGGGGCGGTTTCGGCGGCTACACCTTC
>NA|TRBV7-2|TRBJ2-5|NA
CASSLGPYQETQYF
TGTGCCAGCAGCTTAGGACCGTACCAAGAGACCCAGTACTTC
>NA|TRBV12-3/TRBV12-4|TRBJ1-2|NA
CASGLVLFNGYTF
TGTGCTAGTGGTTTGGTACTCTTCAATGGCTACACCTTC
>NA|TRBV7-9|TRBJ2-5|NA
CASSMSQYF
TGTGCCAGCAGCATGTCCCAGTACTTC
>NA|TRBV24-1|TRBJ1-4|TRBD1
CATSAQGDGGEKLFF
TGTGCCACCAGTGCCCAGGGGGACGGTGGAGAAAAACTGTTTTTT
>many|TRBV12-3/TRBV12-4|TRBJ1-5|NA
CASSLGADNQPQHF
TGTGCCAGCAGTTTGGGGGCGGACAATCAGCCCCAGCATTTT
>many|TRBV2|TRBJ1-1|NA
CAIKKAGMNTEAFF
TGTGCCATCAAGAAGGCCGGGATGAACACTGAAGCTTTCTTT
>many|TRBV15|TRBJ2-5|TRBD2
CATSRMTSGDKETQYF
TGTGCCACCAGCAGAATGACTAGCGGGGACAAAGAGACCCAGTACTTC
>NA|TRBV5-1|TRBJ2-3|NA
CASSLDSTSTDTQYF
TGCGCCAGCAGCCTCGATAGCACCAGCACAGATACGCAGTATTTT
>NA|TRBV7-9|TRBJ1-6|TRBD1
CASSPGGLGYSPLHF
TGTGCCAGCAGCCCAGGGGGCCTGGGGTATTCACCCCTCCACTTT
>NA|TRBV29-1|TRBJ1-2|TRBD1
CSVQAGGTNYGYTF
TGCAGCGTTCAGGCAGGGGGAACGAACTATGGCTACACCTTC
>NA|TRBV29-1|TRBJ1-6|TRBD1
CSVEGRGRSPLHF
TGCAGCGTTGAGGGCAGGGGGAGATCACCCCTCCACTTT
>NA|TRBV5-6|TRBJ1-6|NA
CASSLGGHLNSPLHF
TGTGCCAGCAGCTTGGGGGGACACCTTAATTCACCCCTCCACTTT
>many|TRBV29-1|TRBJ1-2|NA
CSVRTPVGYTF
TGCAGCGTACGAACACCAGTTGGCTACACCTTC
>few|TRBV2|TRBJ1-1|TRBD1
CASSVLDRGTEAFF
TGTGCCAGCAGTGTCCTGGACAGGGGCACTGAAGCTTTCTTT
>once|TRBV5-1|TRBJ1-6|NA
CASSFDGALHF
TGCGCCAGCAGCTTCGACGGGGCGCTCCACTTT
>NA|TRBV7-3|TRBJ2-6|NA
CASSLAQGTNVLTF
TGTGCCAGCAGCTTAGCGCAGGGGACCAACGTCCTGACTTTC
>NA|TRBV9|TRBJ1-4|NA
CASSPRATGYNEKLFF
TGTGCCAGCAGCCCCCGAGCGACAGGCTATAATGAAAAACTGTTTTTT
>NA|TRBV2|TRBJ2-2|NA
CATVRGTGELFF
TGTGCCACCGTCCGGGGGACCGGGGAGCTGTTTTTT
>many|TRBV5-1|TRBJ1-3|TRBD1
CASSSTGDLSGNTIYF
TGCGCCAGCAGCTCGACAGGGGACCTCTCTGGAAACACCATATATTTT
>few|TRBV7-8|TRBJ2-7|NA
CASSFLTGSYEQYF
TGTGCCAGCAGCTTCCTGACAGGTTCCTACGAGCAGTACTTC
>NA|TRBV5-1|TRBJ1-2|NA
CASSKTPEIAIYGYTF
TGCGCCAGCAGCAAAACTCCGGAGATCGCAATCTATGGCTACACCTTC
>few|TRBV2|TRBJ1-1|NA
CASIRYREGGAEAFF
TGTGCCAGCATCCGATACCGAGAGGGTGGAGCTGAAGCTTTCTTT
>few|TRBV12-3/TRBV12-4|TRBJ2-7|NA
CASSLRGFYEQYF
TGTGCCAGCAGTTTAAGGGGCTTCTACGAGCAGTACTTC
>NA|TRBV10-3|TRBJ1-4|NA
CAISETVRTEKLFF
TGTGCCATCAGTGAGACGGTGCGAACTGAAAAACTGTTTTTT
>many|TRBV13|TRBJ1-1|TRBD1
CASSGQGEGTEAFF
TGTGCCAGCAGCGGACAGGGGGAGGGCACTGAAGCTTTCTTT
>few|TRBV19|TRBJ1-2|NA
CASRGGTTYGYTF
TGTGCCAGTAGGGGGGGAACGACCTATGGCTACACCTTC
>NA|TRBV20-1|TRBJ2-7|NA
CSAVSSRQRADGYEQYF
TGCAGTGCTGTCTCAAGCAGGCAACGCGCCGATGGCTACGAGCAGTACTTC
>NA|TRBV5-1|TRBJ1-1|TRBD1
CASSPTGLEAFF
TGCGCCAGCAGCCCGACAGGGCTTGAAGCTTTCTTT
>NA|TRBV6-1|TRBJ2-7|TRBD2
CASSGTRISGSSGEQYF
TGTGCCAGCAGCGGGACTAGAATCAGCGGGAGTTCAGGCGAGCAGTACTTC
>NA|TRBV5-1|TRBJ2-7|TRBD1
CASSTGQGGEQYF
TGCGCCAGCAGCACGGGACAGGGCGGCGAGCAGTACTTC
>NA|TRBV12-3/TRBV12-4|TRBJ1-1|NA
CASRPAQLNTEAFF
TGTGCCAGCAGACCGGCACAGTTGAACACTGAAGCTTTCTTT
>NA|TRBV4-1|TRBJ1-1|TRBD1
CASSQDSGGVGNTEAFF
TGCGCCAGCAGCCAAGATTCAGGGGGCGTTGGGAACACTGAAGCTTTCTTT
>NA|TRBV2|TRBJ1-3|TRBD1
CASRLGQGHTIYF
TGTGCCAGCAGGCTGGGACAGGGTCACACCATATATTTT
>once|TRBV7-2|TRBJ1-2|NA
CASSWSSGTIYTF
TGCGCCAGCAGCTGGTCCTCCGGGACGATCTACACCTTC
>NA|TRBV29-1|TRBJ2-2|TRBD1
CSVGPGQGHGELFF
TGCAGCGTTGGGCCGGGACAGGGTCACGGGGAGCTGTTTTTT
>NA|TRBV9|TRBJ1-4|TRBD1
CASSVGTGDGKLFF
TGTGCCAGCAGCGTAGGGACAGGGGATGGAAAACTGTTTTTT
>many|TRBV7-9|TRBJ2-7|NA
CASSHSLDRAYEQYF
TGTGCCAGCAGCCATAGCCTCGACAGAGCCTACGAGCAGTACTTC